What follows are 19 T cell receptor beta chains derived from one specimen sequenced in a study of shared clonotypes between healthy human individuals. The data were produced by immunoSEQ multiplex PCR, yet TCRdb's version contains in-frame clones alone and is incomplete. This sample yields about 980,000 clones, of which 76% are seen a single time; nearly 1.5% belongs to the top ten. Sequenced material: memory CD4+ T cells sorted from blood. This sample's subset: CD45RA-negative fraction. These receptors were taken from a man between 18 and 35 years old in good health.

As regards this clone: In the same sample, other DNA sequences code for this CDR3. The chain combines TRBV5-1 with TRBJ2-3; D gene unclear. Trimming took 0 bases from V and 0 from J, leaving 8 bases between them. CDR1 is SGHRS and CDR2 is YFSETQ in the germline V gene. There are 15 residues in the CDR3. In nucleotides, the CDR3 is TGCGCCAGCAGCTTGGGACCCTCTAGCACAGATACGCAGTATTTT. It codes for CASSLGPSSTDTQYF.

In regard to this clone: The same CDR3 also results from other DNA sequences found in this sample. The V gene is TRBV9, the J gene TRBJ2-3; D is unresolved. Between the trimmed V and J ends, which lost 0 bases and 2 bases, there was a span of 10 bases. Germline lookup yields CDR1 SGDLS and CDR2 YYNGEE. The CDR3 is made up of 15 amino acids. The CDR3 loop reads CASSVAAGPTDTQYF. As DNA, the CDR3 is TGTGCCAGCAGCGTAGCCGCTGGGCCCACAGATACGCAGTATTTT.

The CDR3 region is CASSSMVQETQYF. CDR3 nucleotides: TGTGCCAGCAGCTCGATGGTACAAGAGACCCAGTACTTC. The rearrangement links TRBV7-2 to TRBJ2-5; D is ambiguous. Trimming stripped 4 bases from V and 2 bases from J, with 8 bases between. Germline loops: CDR1 SGHTA, CDR2 FQGNSA. The CDR3 has 13 residues.

The chain uses TRBV6-5 and TRBJ1-6; TRBD1 is a possible D gene (6 bases). The V gene's germline CDR1 is MNHEY and CDR2 SVGAGI. The CDR3 sequence is 14 residues long. Trimming pared 2 bases from V and 10 bases from J, leaving 12 bases between. CDR3: CASSYTNRESPLHF. CDR3 bases: TGTGCCAGCAGTTACACCAACAGGGAGTCACCCCTCCACTTT.

This clone was seen a single time. The chain has TRBV29-1 and TRBJ2-7, with no clear D. CDR3 size: 11 residues. Germline V gene data show CDR1 as SQVTM and CDR2 as ANQGSEA. Trimming pared 7 bases from V and 2 bases from J, leaving 9 bases between. The CDR3 nucleotides read TGCAGCGCCTCAGGAACCTACGAGCAGTACTTC. This encodes CSASGTYEQYF.

This clone was seen a handful of times. The chain couples TRBV28 to TRBJ2-3; D might be TRBD2 (5 bases). This CDR3 spans 15 amino acids. Trimming took 5 bases from V and 6 from J, leaving 18 bases between them. The germline V gene encodes CDR1 MDHEN and CDR2 SYDVKM. The CDR3 coding sequence is TGTGCCAGCAGTCAGGCCGGACTCATCAGGGATACGCAGTATTTT. This gives the protein CASSQAGLIRDTQYF. Combining the CDR3 with reference TRBV28 and TRBJ2-3 gives the whole variable domain DVKVTQSSRYLVKRTGEKVFLECVQDMDHENMFWYRQDPGLGLRLIYFSYDVKMKEKGDIPEGYSVSREKKERFSLILESASTNQTSMYLCASSQAGLIRDTQYFGPGTRLTVL.

This clone was counted once. V and J are TRBV5-1 and TRBJ2-1; TRBD2 agrees at 14 bases. The ends lost 3 bases at V and 2 bases at J; junction bases unmatched: 16. This CDR3 spans 21 amino acids. Germline loops: CDR1 SGHRS, CDR2 YFSETQ. The CDR3 sequence is CASSSNPGTSGRIGPYNEQFF. CDR3 bases: TGCGCCAGCAGCTCGAATCCCGGGACTAGCGGGAGAATCGGTCCCTACAATGAGCAGTTCTTC.

The chain uses TRBV7-2 and TRBJ1-1; D unresolved. The germline gives CDR1 SGHTA, CDR2 FQGNSA. CDR3 length equals 13 residues. The V end lost 1 base, the J end lost 6 bases, and 9 bases lay between the germline ends. The DNA of the CDR3 is TGTGCCAGCAGCTTAGACTACATTCCTGAAGCTTTCTTT. Translation: CASSLDYIPEAFF. Full variable domain (missing parts from reference TRBV7-2 and TRBJ1-1): GAGVSQSPSNKVTEKGKDVELRCDPISGHTALYWYRQSLGQGLEFLIYFQGNSAPDKSGLPSDRFSAERTGGSVSTLTIQRTQQEDSAVYLCASSLDYIPEAFFGQGTRLTVV.

The V call is TRBV5-1, the J call TRBJ2-3, with D perhaps matching TRBD1 (5 bases). This CDR3 has 15 residues. V was pared by 0 bases and J by 2 bases, with 10 bases between. The germline V gene encodes CDR1 SGHRS and CDR2 YFSETQ. CDR3 in amino acids: CASSLEDKPTDTQYF. DNA for the CDR3: TGCGCCAGCAGCTTGGAGGACAAACCCACAGATACGCAGTATTTT. Filled out from reference TRBV5-1 and TRBJ2-3, the complete variable domain reads KAGVTQTPRYLIKTRGQQVTLSCSPISGHRSVSWYQQTPGQGLQFLFEYFSETQRNKGNFPGRFSGRQFSNSRSEMNVSTLELGDSALYLCASSLEDKPTDTQYFGPGTRLTVL.

The chain carries TRBV10-3 and TRBJ2-2; 9 bases match TRBD2. The V gene end was trimmed by 6 bases and the J gene end by 1 base; junction bases not matched to a gene: 3. CDR1 is ENHRY, CDR2 SYGVKD, per germline. This CDR3 region has 15 residues. The CDR3 protein is CAIRPAGGNTGELFF. CDR3 DNA sequence: TGTGCCATCAGACCAGCGGGAGGGAACACCGGGGAGCTGTTTTTT.

This clone came up many times. The chain recombines TRBV28 with TRBJ1-4; no definite D call. The CDR3 runs to 15 residues. Between the trimmed V and J ends, which lost 8 bases and 8 bases, there was a span of 21 bases. Per germline, CDR1 MDHEN and CDR2 SYDVKM. The DNA for the CDR3 is TGTGCCAGCGTGAGAGACGGAACTCGAACGGAAAAACTGTTTTTT. Translating it yields CASVRDGTRTEKLFF.

Concerning this clone: Other DNA sequences in this specimen translate into the identical CDR3. The chain uses TRBV4-1 and TRBJ2-3; 8 nucleotides align to TRBD2. V was clipped by 1 base and J by 3 bases; unmatched bases: 3. The germline gives CDR1 MGHRA, CDR2 YSYEKL. CDR3 length equals 15 residues. The CDR3 protein is CASSQGAGGTDTQYF. The CDR3 DNA follows: TGCGCCAGCAGCCAAGGGGCGGGAGGAACAGATACGCAGTATTTT.

The V call is TRBV27, the J call TRBJ1-5; maybe TRBD1 (6 bases). The CDR3 consists of 13 residues. Germline CDR1 and CDR2: MNHEY and SMNVEV (reference sequence). V lost 6 bases and J 2 bases, leaving 8 bases between the germline ends. The CDR3 DNA follows: TGTGCCAGCAGAAACAGGGGCAATCAGCCCCAGCATTTT. Its protein is CASRNRGNQPQHF.

This chain links TRBV27 with TRBJ1-2; the D gene is possibly TRBD1 (5 bases). With 4 bases removed from V and 3 bases from J, the gap between germline ends came to 9 bases. CDR1 and CDR2 from the germline V gene are MNHEY and SMNVEV (reference sequence). The length of the CDR3 is 13 residues. CDR3 sequence reads: CASSSGGDYGYTF. DNA of the CDR3: TGTGCCAGCAGTTCGGGGGGAGACTATGGCTACACCTTC.

This clone was seen just once. The chain recombines TRBV7-2 with TRBJ2-5; 10 bases are a match to TRBD1. Germline V CDR1 and CDR2: SGHTA, FQGNSA. With 4 bases clipped from V and 7 bases from J, the junction kept 3 bases outside the gene matches. This CDR3 contains 13 residues. CDR3 nucleotides: TGTGCCAGCAGCTCCCGGGACAGGGGGACCCAGTACTTC. Translation gives CASSSRDRGTQYF.

This clone was observed a handful of times. The CDR3 nucleotides read TGTGCCAGCAGTGCCCGGACAAGCCTCACCAACCTTTATGGCTACACCTTC. This translates into CASSARTSLTNLYGYTF. This chain joins TRBV6-1 and TRBJ1-2; tentatively, D is TRBD1 (5 bases). The CDR3 is 17 residues long. The V end was cut by 4 bases, the J end by 5 bases, with 23 bases between. Germline V CDR1 and CDR2: MNHNS, SASEGT.

The rearrangement joins TRBV5-1 to TRBJ2-5, with 7 bases that match TRBD1. J lost 5 bases, V lost 0 bases, and 4 bases had no gene match. The length of the CDR3 is 14 residues. CDR1 is SGHRS and CDR2 is YFSETQ in the germline V gene. The CDR3: CASSLAGQMETQYF. The CDR3 DNA follows: TGCGCCAGCAGCTTGGCGGGACAGATGGAGACCCAGTACTTC.

A note on this clone: The same CDR3 is also encoded by other DNA sequences in this sample. J is TRBJ1-2 and V is TRBV5-6; D ambiguous. The CDR3 spans 13 residues. The V gene lost 3 bases and the J gene lost 4 bases, with 10 bases spanning the gap. CDR1 and CDR2 (germline): SGHDT, YYEEEE. DNA of the CDR3: TGTGCCAGCAGCTCCGACGGACTCTATGGCTACACCTTC. Its protein product is CASSSDGLYGYTF.

The chain has TRBV5-4 and TRBJ2-7; tentative D call: TRBD1 (6 bases). The CDR3 is 15 residues long. Trimming shortened V by 0 bases and J by 2 bases, and 12 bases separated the two germline ends. Per the germline V gene, CDR1 is SGHNT and CDR2 is YYREEE (reference sequence). Here the CDR3 DNA reads TGTGCCAGCAGCTTGGGTCGGGACAAAACCTACGAGCAGTACTTC. Translation: CASSLGRDKTYEQYF.